The 16 T cell receptor beta chains listed next were all sequenced from one sample in a study of OX40 agonist ivuxolimab in advanced cancers. The method was immunoSEQ multiplex PCR; TCRdb's version includes in-frame clones alone and lacks a portion of them. Of about 51,000 clones listed, about four fifths were seen once; the top ten hold over 3%. The sample was CD4+ or CD8+ T cells sorted from blood, taken in a trial of the OX40 agonist ivuxolimab. These receptors were obtained from an adult with an advanced solid tumor such as melanoma, head and neck, liver or kidney cancer.

CDR3: CASSYSRSSGEQYF. The DNA for the CDR3 is TGTGCCAGCAGTTACTCGAGGAGTTCGGGGGAGCAGTACTTC. The chain employs TRBV6-6 and TRBJ2-7, with D perhaps matching TRBD2 (5 bases). Germline V lookup: CDR1 MNHNY, CDR2 SVGAGI (reference sequence). Trimming removed 0 bases at V and 7 bases at J, with 13 bases between. This CDR3 spans 14 amino acids.

This clone has just one count. The rearrangement uses TRBV12-5 and TRBJ2-4; 9 bases agree with TRBD1. V lost 2 bases and J lost 4; bases outside the gene matches: 6. The CDR3 is 16 residues long. Germline-derived CDR1 and CDR2 are LGHNT and FRNRAP. CDR3 loop: CASGLTGQGRKNIQYF. The CDR3 coding sequence is TGTGCTAGTGGTTTGACAGGACAGGGGAGAAAAAACATTCAGTACTTC.

The rearrangement uses TRBV7-2 and TRBJ2-5, with 9 bases aligning to TRBD2. Germline lookup yields CDR1 SGHTA and CDR2 FQGNSA. This CDR3 has 19 residues. Trimming took 1 base from V and 1 from J; bases not matched to a gene: 13. CDR3 in amino acids: CASSLVGWASGAIQETQYF. DNA for the CDR3: TGTGCCAGCAGCTTAGTCGGTTGGGCTAGCGGGGCCATCCAAGAGACCCAGTACTTC.

The chain carries TRBV6-1 and TRBJ1-5, with a tentative D call TRBD1 (6 bases). The CDR3 runs to 16 residues. V was trimmed by 0 bases and J by 2 bases, leaving 11 bases between them. Germline values: CDR1 MNHNS, CDR2 SASEGT. The CDR3 loop is CASSEASGGRNQPQHF. The DNA for the CDR3 is TGTGCCAGCAGTGAAGCGTCCGGGGGCCGCAATCAGCCCCAGCATTTT.

The V gene is TRBV13, the J gene TRBJ1-6, with 8 positions matching TRBD1. The CDR3 consists of 14 residues. V shed 4 bases, J shed 9 bases, and the junction held 5 bases outside the gene matches. CDR1 and CDR2 (germline): PRHDT, FYEKMQ (reference sequence). CDR3: CASSSRDRLSPLHF. CDR3 DNA: TGTGCCAGCAGCTCCCGGGACAGGCTTTCACCCCTCCACTTT.

The chain combines TRBV6-9 with TRBJ1-6; D is ambiguous. V was cut by 3 bases and J by 8 bases, with 11 bases left in between. Per germline, CDR1 MNHGY and CDR2 SVAAGI. This CDR3 is 14 amino acids long. The CDR3 here is CASSYRQDYSPLHF. CDR3 DNA: TGTGCCAGCAGTTACAGGCAGGATTATTCACCCCTCCACTTT.

The rearrangement uses TRBV25-1 and TRBJ2-5, with TRBD2 identical over 11 bases. The germline gives CDR1 MGHDK, CDR2 SYGVNS. V lost 3 bases and J lost 2; bases outside the gene matches: 5. The length of the CDR3 is 16 residues. The CDR3 protein is CASSETSGDRQETQYF. DNA for the CDR3: TGTGCCAGCAGTGAGACTAGCGGGGATCGTCAAGAGACCCAGTACTTC. The full variable domain, in which reference TRBV25-1 and TRBJ2-5 provide the parts outside the CDR3, is EADIYQTPRYLVIGTGKKITLECSQTMGHDKMYWYQQDPGMELHLIHYSYGVNSTEKGDLSSESTVSRIRTEHFPLTLESARPSHTSQYLCASSETSGDRQETQYFGPGTRLLVL.

This chain uses TRBV18 with TRBJ2-3; TRBD2 aligns across 7 bases. The germline CDR1 and CDR2 sequences are KGHSH and LQKENI. V dropped 0 bases and J dropped 2; count of bases not matched to a gene: 11. This CDR3 contains 18 residues. DNA for the CDR3: TGTGCCAGCTCACCACCGATAGGCGGGGGAGTTGTCACAGATACGCAGTATTTT. Residues: CASSPPIGGGVVTDTQYF.

V usage is TRBV27 and J usage is TRBJ2-3; 9 bases align to TRBD1. V gave up 5 bases and J gave up 5 bases; unmatched junction bases: 11. Germline loops: CDR1 MNHEY, CDR2 SMNVEV (reference sequence). The CDR3 runs 16 residues. In DNA form, the CDR3 reads TGTGCCAGCAGTGCTCGGACAGGGGCCAAGAGAGATACGCAGTATTTT. Amino acids: CASSARTGAKRDTQYF.

This chain connects TRBV5-6 to TRBJ1-6; 8 positions match TRBD1. The CDR3 is 17 amino acids. The J segment lost 7 bases and the V segment lost 0 bases, leaving 9 bases of the junction unmatched. CDR1 SGHDT and CDR2 YYEEEE come from the germline V gene. DNA for the CDR3: TGTGCCAGCAGCTTGGGGACAGGGACCTCCCCCAATTCACCCCTCCACTTT. Translation gives CASSLGTGTSPNSPLHF. Complete variable domain (other parts from reference TRBV5-6 and TRBJ1-6): DAGVTQSPTHLIKTRGQQVTLRCSPKSGHDTVSWYQQALGQGPQFIFQYYEEEERQRGNFPDRFSGHQFPNYSSELNVNALLLGDSALYLCASSLGTGTSPNSPLHFGNGTRLTVT.

This sequence joins TRBV5-5 and TRBJ1-5; 10 nucleotides match TRBD1. Germline CDR1 reads SGHKS; CDR2 reads YYEKEE (reference sequence). The CDR3 extends over 16 amino acids. Germline trimming cut 4 bases from V and 3 bases from J; bases unmatched to any gene: 7. This chain's CDR3 is CASSAGTGDLNQPQHF. CDR3 DNA: TGTGCCAGCAGCGCCGGGACAGGGGACCTCAATCAGCCCCAGCATTTT.

This sequence joins TRBV5-1 and TRBJ2-1; TRBD2 might be the D (6 bases). V lost 0 bases to trimming and J lost 5 bases, with 6 bases between them. The CDR3 is 13 amino acids. The germline CDR1 and CDR2 sequences are SGHRS and YFSETQ. DNA of the CDR3: TGCGCCAGCAGCTTGGGGACTAACAATGAGCAGTTCTTC. It translates to CASSLGTNNEQFF.

The table lists this clone with a count of one. J is TRBJ2-5 and V is TRBV5-1; D may be TRBD1 or TRBD2 (7 bases each). CDR3 length equals 15 residues. V shed 4 bases and J shed 5 bases, with 18 bases lying between them. CDR1 is SGHRS and CDR2 is YFSETQ in the germline V gene. The CDR3 DNA follows: TGCGCCAGCAGCCCCCTGGGAGGGGGCGGTGAGACCCAGTACTTC. It specifies CASSPLGGGGETQYF.

The chain employs TRBV18 and TRBJ2-1; 9 bases match TRBD2. In germline, CDR1 is KGHSH, CDR2 LQKENI. The CDR3 totals 15 residues. The junction had 6 bases not matched to a gene; V was cut back by 3 bases and J by 6 bases. Here the CDR3 reads CASSPLPRGGNEQFF. CDR3 DNA: TGTGCCAGCTCACCGCTACCGCGGGGGGGCAATGAGCAGTTCTTC.

V usage is TRBV6-1 and J usage is TRBJ1-5, with 8 bases identical to TRBD1. Per germline, CDR1 MNHNS and CDR2 SASEGT. This CDR3 is 18 amino acids long. The ends lost 3 bases at V and 0 bases at J; junction bases unmatched: 10. Written as DNA, the CDR3 is TGTGCCAGCAGTGAGGACAGGGAAAGGGGTTATAGCAATCAGCCCCAGCATTTT. Encoded protein: CASSEDRERGYSNQPQHF.

The chain has TRBV10-3 and TRBJ1-2, with 7 bases that match TRBD1. With V trimmed by 4 bases and J by 4 bases, 6 bases remained unmatched. The CDR3 loop spans 14 amino acids. The V gene's germline CDR1 is ENHRY and CDR2 SYGVKD. CDR3 protein: CAISATGTAYGYTF. The CDR3 DNA reads TGTGCCATCAGTGCAACCGGGACAGCCTATGGCTACACCTTC.